The rows below give T cell receptor beta chains drawn from one sample of a study of vaccination and CD4 T cells after COVID-19. TCRdb reprocessed the PCR reads via MiXCR and lists one record per CDR3 protein. The sample consists of about 20,000 distinct CDR3 sequences, about 40% of them appearing once. Antigen specificity for these receptors is unknown. This sample comprised CD4+ T cells from blood, cultured in vitro, obtained before SARS-CoV-2 vaccination. These receptors were obtained from a human donor who received a COVID-19 vaccine. Both conserved end residues are part of each CDR3. Fields, in order: J gene, D gene, CDR3 length, clone size, V gene, CDR3 DNA, CDR3 protein. D genes are given only for firm matches. Clone size appears in some rows only: once, few, many, or a class for an expanded clone.

>TRBJ1-2|NA|15|few|TRBV7-8
TGTGCCAGCAGCTTATCGGGGGTGCAGCGTAGGGGCTACACCTTC
CASSLSGVQRRGYTF
>TRBJ2-5|NA|16|NA|TRBV6-1
TGTGCCAGCAGGAAGGGGGCTAGCGGGTATCAAGAGACCCAGTACTTC
CASRKGASGYQETQYF
>TRBJ2-5|NA|16|few|TRBV10-2
TGCGCCAGCAGCGGAACTACCTGGGGCCTCCAAGAGACCCAGTACTTC
CASSGTTWGLQETQYF
>TRBJ1-1|NA|15|NA|TRBV5-1
TGCGCCAGCAGCCCCTCAGGACCGAGAAACACTGAAGCTTTCTTT
CASSPSGPRNTEAFF
>TRBJ1-1|NA|14|NA|TRBV7-2
TGTGCCAGCAGCTTAAGTATCCGGAACACTGAAGCTTTCTTT
CASSLSIRNTEAFF
>TRBJ2-3|TRBD2|14|NA|TRBV20-1
TGCAGTGCTAGAGCAGGACTAGCCGCAGATACGCAGTATTTT
CSARAGLAADTQYF
>TRBJ2-7|NA|14|few|TRBV5-1
TGCGCCAGCAGCTTGTTGGAGGGGATGTACGAGCAGTACTTC
CASSLLEGMYEQYF
>TRBJ1-5|NA|15|few|TRBV19
TGTGCCAGTAGTATGGTGACAGCTAGCAATCAGCCCCAGCATTTT
CASSMVTASNQPQHF
>TRBJ2-3|NA|15|few|TRBV20-1
TGCAGTGCCCGCCCGGGACGCACACAGACAGATACGCAGTATTTT
CSARPGRTQTDTQYF
>TRBJ2-5|NA|13|NA|TRBV30
TGTGCCCGGAGTGTACTCGGTAGGGAGACCCAGTACTTC
CARSVLGRETQYF
>TRBJ1-2|NA|14|NA|TRBV30
TGTGCCTGGAGTGTAGGTCCGGGGGACTATGGCTACACCTTC
CAWSVGPGDYGYTF
>TRBJ2-7|TRBD1|14|NA|TRBV12-3/TRBV12-4
TGTGCCAGCACCAAAGGACAGGGTGGGTACGAGCAGTACTTC
CASTKGQGGYEQYF
>TRBJ2-5|NA|13|few|TRBV24-1
TGTGCCACCAGTGTTCCGGGAAAAGAGACCCAGTACTTC
CATSVPGKETQYF
>TRBJ1-1|NA|13|few|TRBV19
TGTGCCAGTAGTATACGGGGGAACACTGAAGCTTTCTTT
CASSIRGNTEAFF